This paragraph covers one T cell receptor beta chain sequence. The target antigen is unknown. This CDR3 has 14 residues. This entry is derived from a study of Ad26.COV2.S vaccination and SARS-CoV-2 variants. Across the whole study: The donor was enrolled in the Ad26.COV2.S arm of the COV1001 trial. Ad26.COV2.S, an intramuscular injection, was given once or twice 56 days apart.

Profiling relied on immunoSEQ multiplex PCR, and the TCRdb table lists in-frame clones only, not all of them. The data hold hundreds of thousands of clones, with more than 80% observed a single time. Treatment given: 15 to 20 received Ad26.COV2.S at low or high dose, single or two shots; roughly 5 received placebo; per-sample allocation not given. All samples were drawn on day 63, counting from the first vaccine or placebo injection. Findings and caveats of the study: Placebo recipients trailed vaccine recipients in spike-specific TCR breadth. Post-vaccination spike-specific CD8+ and CD4+ T cell responses reportedly had substantial breadth.

The chain joins TRBV21-1 to TRBJ1-2. TRBV21-1 is deemed a pseudogene. The source was peripheral blood, collected in a trial of Ad26.COV2.S vaccine versus placebo. The source of this sequence is a person aged 18 to 59 who received the Ad26.COV2.S COVID-19 vaccine or a placebo. The DNA of the CDR3 is TGTGCCAGCACCCGGGGCAGGGTTAGCCGTGGCTACACCTTC. It specifies CASTRGRVSRGYTF.